Below, 10 T cell receptor beta chains from the same sample are listed, as sequenced in a study of blood T cell repertoires in COVID-19. Method: immunoSEQ multiplex PCR; TCRdb's copy keeps in-frame clones and lacks some. The table has a few hundred thousand clones, roughly 91% seen once. The specimen was PBMCs or T cells enriched from blood (not recorded which). These receptors were taken from a woman aged 18-29 years who had recovered from COVID-19.

In the case of this clone: At the DNA level, this CDR3 is encoded by other sequences in the same sample as well. The chain joins TRBV18 to TRBJ2-7; 7 bases agree with TRBD1. The V and J ends lost 3 bases and 2 bases, in that order; junction bases with no gene match: 1. The CDR3 sequence is 13 residues long. Germline V gives CDR1 KGHSH, CDR2 LQKENI. The CDR3 protein is CASSPGTAYEQYF. CDR3 DNA sequence: TGTGCCAGCTCACCGGGGACAGCCTACGAGCAGTACTTC.

The gene calls are TRBV4-1 and TRBJ1-1; TRBD1 matches at 7 bases. Germline loops: CDR1 MGHRA, CDR2 YSYEKL. The CDR3 totals 15 residues. V lost 5 bases and J lost 1; bases outside the gene matches: 7. Here the CDR3 reads CASSYPGQTNTEAFF. As DNA, the CDR3 is TGCGCCAGCAGCTATCCGGGACAGACGAACACTGAAGCTTTCTTT.

This clone was observed once. The chain is built from TRBV5-1 and TRBJ1-3; D is unresolved. The germline gives CDR1 SGHRS, CDR2 YFSETQ. This CDR3 has 16 residues. With 0 bases removed from V and 0 bases from J, the gap between germline ends came to 10 bases. CDR3 coding DNA: TGCGCCAGCAGCTTGGCACAGAGTACCTCTGGAAACACCATATATTTT. Protein: CASSLAQSTSGNTIYF. The full variable domain, in which reference TRBV5-1 and TRBJ1-3 provide the parts outside the CDR3, is KAGVTQTPRYLIKTRGQQVTLSCSPISGHRSVSWYQQTPGQGLQFLFEYFSETQRNKGNFPGRFSGRQFSNSRSEMNVSTLELGDSALYLCASSLAQSTSGNTIYFGEGSWLTVV.

The chain carries TRBV7-9 and TRBJ2-7; TRBD1 might be the D (6 bases). Germline V CDR1 and CDR2: SEHNR, FQNEAQ (reference sequence). Deletions cut 5 bases from V and 0 bases from J, with 20 bases between. The CDR3 runs 17 residues. Here the CDR3 reads CASSRRPTGQGSYEQYF. CDR3 in DNA: TGTGCCAGCAGCCGCCGCCCGACAGGTCAAGGCTCCTACGAGCAGTACTTC.

The J gene is TRBJ1-1, the V gene TRBV7-8; 12 bases agree with TRBD1. CDR3 length equals 16 residues. V shed 5 bases, J shed 4 bases, and the junction held 8 bases outside the gene matches. The V gene's germline CDR1 is SGHVS and CDR2 FQNEAQ. In nucleotides, the CDR3 is TGTGCCAGCAGCCAAGGGGACAGGGGGCTCGGCACTGAAGCTTTCTTT. Protein: CASSQGDRGLGTEAFF.

The chain links TRBV19 to TRBJ2-3, with D possibly being TRBD1 (5 bases). There are 16 residues in the CDR3. V gave up 3 bases and J gave up 5 bases, with 18 bases separating them. Germline CDR1 is LNHDA and CDR2 is SQIVND (reference sequence). The CDR3, as DNA: TGTGCCAGTAGTATCCCCAACCCAGGGTTTGGAGATACGCAGTATTTT. Its translation is CASSIPNPGFGDTQYF.

A note on this clone: One end of the junction does not line up with germline, which may come from a read error. The J gene is TRBJ2-5, the V gene TRBV18; 7 bases fit TRBD1. The germline gives CDR1 KGHSH, CDR2 LQKENI. The length of the CDR3 is 15 residues. The CDR3 sequence is CASSPGRGSQGTQYF. The CDR3 DNA is TGTGCCAGCTCACCGGGCAGGGGGTCGCAAGGGACCCAGTACTTC.

The gene calls are TRBV5-1 and TRBJ1-4; tentatively, D is TRBD1 (5 bases). The germline CDR1 and CDR2 sequences are SGHRS and YFSETQ. Trimming left V 7 bases short and J 3 bases short, with 13 bases between. The CDR3 loop spans 14 amino acids. CDR3 DNA sequence: TGCGCCAGCCAAACGGGGGGACCTAATGAAAAACTGTTTTTT. This gives the protein CASQTGGPNEKLFF.

The rearrangement joins TRBV3-1 (or the pseudogene TRBV3-2) to TRBJ2-7; D possibly corresponds to TRBD2 (5 bases). This CDR3 contains 15 residues. The germline gives CDR1 LGHDT, CDR2 YNNKEL (reference sequence). The V end lost 1 base, the J end lost 2 bases, and 12 bases lay between the germline ends. CDR3 region: CASSQALVVTYEQYF. The CDR3 bases are TGTGCCAGCAGCCAAGCACTAGTGGTCACCTACGAGCAGTACTTC.

The sample holds one count of this clone. The CDR3 DNA follows: TGTGCCAGCTCACAAAACAGGGGTTTGAACACTGAAGCTTTCTTT. Residues: CASSQNRGLNTEAFF. The genes are TRBV18 and TRBJ1-1; 7 bases line up with TRBD1. Germline CDR1 reads KGHSH; CDR2 reads LQKENI. The CDR3 runs 15 residues. V was clipped by 4 bases and J by 0 bases; unmatched bases: 5.